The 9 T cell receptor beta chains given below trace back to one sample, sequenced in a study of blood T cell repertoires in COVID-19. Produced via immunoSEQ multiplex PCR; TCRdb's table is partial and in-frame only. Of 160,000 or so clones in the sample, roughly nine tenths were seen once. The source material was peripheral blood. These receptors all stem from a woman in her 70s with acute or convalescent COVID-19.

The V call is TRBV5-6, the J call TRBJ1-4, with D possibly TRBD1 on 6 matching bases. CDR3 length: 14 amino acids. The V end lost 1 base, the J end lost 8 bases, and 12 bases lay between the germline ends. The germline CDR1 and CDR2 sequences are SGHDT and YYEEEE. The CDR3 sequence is CASSLTGRYEKLFF. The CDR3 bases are TGTGCCAGCAGCTTGACAGGGCGGTACGAAAAACTGTTTTTT.

The CDR3 region is CAIASGTDTQYF. CDR3 nucleotides: TGTGCCATCGCCTCGGGGACAGATACGCAGTATTTT. The rearrangement joins TRBV10-3 to TRBJ2-3; perhaps TRBD2 as D (5 bases). Deletions cut 8 bases from V and 3 bases from J, with 9 bases between. The V gene's germline CDR1 is ENHRY and CDR2 SYGVKD. CDR3 size: 12 residues.

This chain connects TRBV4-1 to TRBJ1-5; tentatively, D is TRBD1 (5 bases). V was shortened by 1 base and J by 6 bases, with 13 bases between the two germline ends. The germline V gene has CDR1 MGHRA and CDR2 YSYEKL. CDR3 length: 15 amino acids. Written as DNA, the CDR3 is TGCGCCAGCAGCCAAGTGGGCAGGGATGTTCAGCCCCAGCATTTT. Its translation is CASSQVGRDVQPQHF.

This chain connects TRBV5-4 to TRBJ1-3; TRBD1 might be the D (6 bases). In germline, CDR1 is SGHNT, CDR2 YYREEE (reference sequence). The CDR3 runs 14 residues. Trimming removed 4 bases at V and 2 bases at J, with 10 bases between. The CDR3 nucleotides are TGTGCCAGCAGCCAAGGGGGACCTGGAAACACCATATATTTT. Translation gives CASSQGGPGNTIYF.

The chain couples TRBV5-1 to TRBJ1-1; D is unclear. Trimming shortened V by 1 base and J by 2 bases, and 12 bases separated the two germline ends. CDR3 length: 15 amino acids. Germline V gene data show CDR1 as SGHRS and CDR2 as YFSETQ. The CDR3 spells CASSLSPKSNTEAFF. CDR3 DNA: TGCGCCAGCAGCTTGAGCCCTAAAAGCAACACTGAAGCTTTCTTT.

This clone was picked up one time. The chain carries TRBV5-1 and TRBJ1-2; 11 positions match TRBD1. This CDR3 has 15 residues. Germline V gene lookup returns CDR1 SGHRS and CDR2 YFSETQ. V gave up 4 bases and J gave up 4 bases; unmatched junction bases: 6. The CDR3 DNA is TGCGCCAGCAGCCTAGACGGACAGGGGGCCTATGGCTACACCTTC. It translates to CASSLDGQGAYGYTF.

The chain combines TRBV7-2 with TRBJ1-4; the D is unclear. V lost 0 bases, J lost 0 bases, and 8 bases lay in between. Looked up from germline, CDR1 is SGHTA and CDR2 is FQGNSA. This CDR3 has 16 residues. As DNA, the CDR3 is TGTGCCAGCAGCTTAGCCAGTGCATCAACTAATGAAAAACTGTTTTTT. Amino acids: CASSLASASTNEKLFF.

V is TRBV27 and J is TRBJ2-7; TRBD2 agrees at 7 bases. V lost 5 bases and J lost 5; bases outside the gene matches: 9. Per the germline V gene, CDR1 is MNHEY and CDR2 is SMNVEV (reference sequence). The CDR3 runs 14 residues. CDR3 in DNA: TGTGCCAGCAGTCAGGGACTATTTTTGAACGAGCAGTACTTC. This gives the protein CASSQGLFLNEQYF.

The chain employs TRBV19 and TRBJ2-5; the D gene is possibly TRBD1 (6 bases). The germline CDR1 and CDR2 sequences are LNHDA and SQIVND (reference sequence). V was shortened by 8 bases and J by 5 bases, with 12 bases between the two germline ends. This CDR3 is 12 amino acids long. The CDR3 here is CASFRGWETQYF. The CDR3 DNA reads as TGTGCCAGTTTCAGGGGATGGGAGACCCAGTACTTC.